Listed below are T cell receptor beta chains from one sample, sequenced in a study of shared clonotypes between healthy human individuals. The protocol was immunoSEQ multiplex PCR, while the TCRdb copy is restricted to in-frame clones and leaves out a portion. The sample contains some 2,400,000 clones, 95% of which appear only once. Material for sequencing was naive CD4+ T cells sorted from blood. The source of these receptors is a man aged 18 to 30 in good health. The CDR3 runs from the conserved cysteine through the conserved F or W. The D gene is left open where the match is weak. Clone size is not always given. Where it is, it says once, few, many or a class for expanded clones.

V gene,D gene,J gene,clone size,CDR3 protein,CDR3 DNA
TRBV7-9,-,TRBJ2-1,-,CASSLRDTNSYNEQFF,TGTGCCAGCAGCTTAAGGGACACGAACTCCTACAATGAGCAGTTCTTC
TRBV7-9,-,TRBJ1-1,-,CASGFEAFF,TGTGCTAGCGGGTTTGAAGCTTTCTTT
TRBV6-5,-,TRBJ1-4,-,CASSWGRKLFF,TGTGCCAGCAGTTGGGGGAGAAAACTGTTTTTT
TRBV7-8,TRBD2,TRBJ2-3,-,CASTLAGTSGTDTQYF,TGTGCCAGCACCCTAGCGGGGACTAGCGGCACAGATACGCAGTATTTT
TRBV6-1,TRBD2,TRBJ2-3,-,CASSVGGGGTDTQYF,TGTGCCAGCAGTGTTGGGGGGGGTGGCACAGATACGCAGTATTTT
TRBV18,TRBD1,TRBJ2-1,once,CASSRQGTYNEQFF,TGTGCCAGCTCACGACAGGGGACCTACAATGAGCAGTTCTTC
TRBV28,TRBD1,TRBJ1-4,-,CASSSNRGMTREKLFF,TGTGCCAGCAGTTCGAACAGGGGAATGACCCGGGAAAAACTGTTTTTT
TRBV5-1,TRBD1,TRBJ1-1,few,CASSLEGTGNTEAFF,TGCGCCAGCAGCTTGGAAGGGACAGGGAACACTGAAGCTTTCTTT
TRBV11-3,TRBD2,TRBJ2-3,-,CASSPGGTDTQYF,TGTGCCAGCAGCCCGGGGGGGACAGATACGCAGTATTTT
TRBV14,TRBD2,TRBJ2-7,-,CASSQFVAGATYF,TGTGCCAGCAGCCAATTTGTGGCGGGAGCGACCTACTTC
TRBV15,-,TRBJ1-5,once,CATSSHDRNQPQHF,TGTGCCACCAGCAGCCACGACAGAAATCAGCCCCAGCATTTT
TRBV18,TRBD1,TRBJ2-7,-,CASSQSTGAAEQYF,TGTGCCAGCTCACAATCCACAGGGGCAGCCGAGCAGTACTTC
TRBV10-3,-,TRBJ2-7,-,CAISDPPQGTYEQYF,TGTGCCATCAGTGACCCCCCCCAGGGAACCTACGAGCAGTACTTC
TRBV5-1,-,TRBJ2-7,-,CASSIQTDLSYEQYF,TGCGCCAGCAGCATACAAACGGACTTATCCTACGAGCAGTACTTC
TRBV30,-,TRBJ2-2,-,CAWNLQNTGELFF,TGTGCCTGGAATTTACAGAACACCGGGGAGCTGTTTTTT
TRBV6-5,-,TRBJ2-5,once,CASSQGGQETQYF,TGTGCCAGCAGTCAAGGTGGACAAGAGACCCAGTACTTC
TRBV19,TRBD1,TRBJ1-1,-,CASSEDRSGGVAEAFF,TGTGCCAGTAGTGAGGACAGGTCGGGGGGTGTCGCTGAAGCTTTCTTT
TRBV11-2,-,TRBJ2-7,-,CASSLEPHEQYF,TGTGCCAGCAGCTTAGAACCTCACGAGCAGTACTTC
TRBV6-5,-,TRBJ2-2,-,CASSYAYREYTGELFF,TGTGCCAGCAGTTACGCATACAGAGAATACACCGGGGAGCTGTTTTTT
TRBV5-1,TRBD2,TRBJ2-1,once,CASSPGTSGRTYNEQFF,TGCGCCAGCAGCCCCGGGACTAGCGGGAGGACCTACAATGAGCAGTTCTTC
TRBV5-3,-,TRBJ1-6,-,CARSPPGTSPLHF,TGTGCCAGAAGCCCCCCCGGGACATCACCCCTCCACTTT
TRBV4-1,-,TRBJ2-5,-,CASSPRATQETQYF,TGCGCCAGCAGCCCCCGAGCTACCCAAGAGACCCAGTACTTC
TRBV4-3,-,TRBJ2-3,-,CASSLSVLGTDTQYF,TGCGCCAGCAGCTTGTCAGTCTTGGGGACAGATACGCAGTATTTT
TRBV18,-,TRBJ1-1,-,CASSPQQGRKAFF,TGTGCCAGCTCACCACAACAGGGACGAAAAGCTTTCTTT